Included here is one TCR beta chain sequence, with context. These data belong to a study of control samples from healthy donors and cancer patients. The V gene end was trimmed by 4 bases and the J gene end by 6 bases; junction bases not matched to a gene: 12. Germline V gene sequence: CDR1 SGDLS, CDR2 YYNGEE. This CDR3 is 16 amino acids long. The data were produced by immunoSEQ multiplex PCR, yet TCRdb's version contains in-frame clones alone and is incomplete. The table shows about 150,000 clones, with around 86% occurring only once. The V gene is TRBV9, the J gene TRBJ1-2; 10 nucleotides agree with TRBD1. Sequencing was done on a sample of blood. This receptor was obtained from a man under 40 in good health. The CDR3 here is CASSPTSRQGADGYTF. The CDR3 nucleotides read TGTGCCAGCAGCCCAACGTCTCGACAGGGGGCAGATGGCTACACCTTC.